This T cell receptor beta chain emerged from a study of blood T cell repertoires in COVID-19. Study details: Collection of acute and convalescent COVID-19 samples took place in the United States, Italy and Spain. PBMCs, B-cell-depleted T cells, or T cells provided the cDNA or gDNA that made up the material.

As processed by the authors: By means of reference gene primer amplification, nucleated cell counts were estimated. Measured with immunoSEQ multiplex PCR; TCRdb has only the in-frame clones, and not every one. D and trimming were read from the DNA, whereas the V and J calls and clone size are those reported in that table. The table includes about 110,000 clones, approximately 85% detected once. J lost 4 bases, V lost 0 bases, and 6 bases had no gene match. CDR1 is SGHRS and CDR2 is YFSETQ in the germline V gene. This CDR3 has 15 residues. The rearrangement uses TRBV5-1 and TRBJ2-7; TRBD1 matches 8 bases. This clonotype was sampled from a human donor in a cohort sampled during active COVID-19. The sequencing sample was made of peripheral blood. The CDR3 here is CASSLGGTGSYEQYF. As DNA, the CDR3 is TGCGCCAGCAGCTTGGGTGGGACAGGTTCTTACGAGCAGTACTTC. Using reference TRBV5-1 and TRBJ2-7 for the parts outside the CDR3, the full variable domain is KAGVTQTPRYLIKTRGQQVTLSCSPISGHRSVSWYQQTPGQGLQFLFEYFSETQRNKGNFPGRFSGRQFSNSRSEMNVSTLELGDSALYLCASSLGGTGSYEQYFGPGTRLTVT.